These T cell receptor beta chains were read from a single sample in a study of somatic mutations in cytotoxic T cells in rheumatoid arthritis. The data were produced by immunoSEQ multiplex PCR, yet TCRdb's version contains in-frame clones alone and is incomplete. The data contain tens of thousands of clones, 86% of them singletons. The specimen was CD8+ T cells sorted from blood. Receptors originate from a woman in her forties or fifties in good health. The CDR3 runs from the conserved cysteine through the conserved F or W. Fields, in order: D gene, clone size, J gene, V gene, CDR3 DNA, CDR3 protein. A D gene is named only where the DNA matches it firmly. Where a row states a size, it is once, few, many or the class of an expanded clone; other rows omit it.

TRBD2 few TRBJ2-1 TRBV6-5 TGTGCCAGCAGCCTCCAGAGCGGGGGCTACAATGAGCAGTTCTTC CASSLQSGGYNEQFF
TRBD1 . TRBJ2-3 TRBV28 TGTGCCAGCACCACAGGACAGGGCACAGATACGCAGTATTTT CASTTGQGTDTQYF
. . TRBJ2-2 TRBV4-3 TGCGCCAGCAGCCAAGGTGTTAGCTCGAGGGCCGGGGAGCTGTTTTTT CASSQGVSSRAGELFF
. . TRBJ2-7 TRBV4-1 TGCGCCAGCAGCCAAGATTGGCCTTACGAGCAGTACTTC CASSQDWPYEQYF
. . TRBJ2-3 TRBV13 TGTGCCAGCAACGAGGGGTTAGATAGCACAGATACGCAGTATTTT CASNEGLDSTDTQYF
. . TRBJ2-1 TRBV4-1 TGCGCCAGCAGCCATCCCACCTCAGGGGCCCGCTACAATGAGCAGTTCTTC CASSHPTSGARYNEQFF
. . TRBJ1-6 TRBV6-5 TGTGCCAGCAGTTACTCGCCCCTTAATTCACCCCTCCACTTT CASSYSPLNSPLHF
. . TRBJ2-2 TRBV18 TGTGCCACCCCAGATTCGAACACCGGGGAGCTGTTTTTT CATPDSNTGELFF
. . TRBJ2-6 TRBV28 TGTGCCAGCCTGGGGGGGCCAATGGGTGGGGCCAACGTCCTGACTTTC CASLGGPMGGANVLTF
. . TRBJ2-3 TRBV4-3 TGCGCCAGCAGCCAAGATCACACTCGAGGGGCAGATACGCAGTATTTT CASSQDHTRGADTQYF
. . TRBJ2-3 TRBV9 TGTGCCAGCAGCGTAGTGGGGGAAGGGGCAGATACGCAGTATTTT CASSVVGEGADTQYF
TRBD2 . TRBJ2-5 TRBV7-2 TGTGCCAGCAGACGAAGCGGGGGGGCTTCAGAGACCCAGTACTTC CASRRSGGASETQYF
. . TRBJ2-2 TRBV7-9 TGTGCCAGCAGCTCCCCGACGGGAAGGGAGCTGTTTTTT CASSSPTGRELFF
TRBD2 . TRBJ2-7 TRBV6-5 TGTGCCAGCACCTATGGAGCCGGACTAGCGGGGGAGCAGTACTTC CASTYGAGLAGEQYF
TRBD2 . TRBJ2-1 TRBV13 TGTGCCAGCAGCCTAACTAGCGGGATAAACAATGAGCAGTTCTTC CASSLTSGINNEQFF
. once TRBJ1-2 TRBV5-4 TGTGCCAGCAGCTTGGACAGAACCGGCTACACCTTC CASSLDRTGYTF
TRBD1 . TRBJ2-2 TRBV9 TGTGCCAGCAGCCGGACAGGGGGCCCAAACACCGGGGAGCTGTTTTTT CASSRTGGPNTGELFF
. . TRBJ1-1 TRBV15 TGTGCCACCAGCAGCCTCCGGACCCACACTGAAGCTTTCTTT CATSSLRTHTEAFF
TRBD1 . TRBJ1-5 TRBV28 TGTGCCAGCAGTACGGACAGGGGGGTTGGTCAGCCCCAGCATTTT CASSTDRGVGQPQHF
. . TRBJ1-6 TRBV28 TGTGCCAGCAGTTTTAGCCAGACGGGCAATTCACCCCTCCACTTT CASSFSQTGNSPLHF
TRBD1 . TRBJ2-2 TRBV9 TGTGCCAGCAGCGCCGGGACAGGGGGAAGAACCGGGGAGCTGTTTTTT CASSAGTGGRTGELFF
. . TRBJ2-5 TRBV10-1 TGCGCCAGCAGTGATGGGCGTCAAGAGACCCAGTACTTC CASSDGRQETQYF
. . TRBJ2-3 TRBV9 TGTGCCAGCCGCGCCCCCGGGGGCACAGATACGCAGTATTTT CASRAPGGTDTQYF
. . TRBJ2-3 TRBV18 TGTGCCAGCTCACCCCAAGGGGTTCGGCGGGGGCAAGGAGATACGCAGTATTTT CASSPQGVRRGQGDTQYF
. . TRBJ2-1 TRBV19 TGTGCCAGTAGTATAGTGGCAGGGTCCAACAATGAGCAGTTCTTC CASSIVAGSNNEQFF
TRBD1 . TRBJ1-1 TRBV19 TGTGCCAGTAGTGACTCACAGGGGTTCACTGAAGCTTTCTTT CASSDSQGFTEAFF